This T cell receptor beta chain was sequenced during a study of response to subunit inactivated influenza vaccine. TCRdb recomputed calls from the RT-PCR reads with MiXCR, one row per CDR3 protein. The profile shows 550,000 to 600,000 distinct CDR3 sequences, 12% of them singletons. Note on this clonotype: The antigen remains undetermined.

General observations from the study: Each seasonal flu vaccination may recruit only limited new T cells, authors suggested.

Germline assignment: CDR1 SGHVS and CDR2 FQNEAQ. V shed 2 bases and J shed 3 bases, with 13 bases lying between them. This CDR3 has 15 amino acids. The V call is TRBV7-8, the J call TRBJ2-5; a weak D match, TRBD1 (5 bases). Here the sequenced sample was PBMCs from blood, taken on the day of vaccination. This clonotype was obtained from a middle-aged man who received an inactivated influenza vaccine. CDR3 amino acids: CASSLRGFGEETQYF. CDR3 bases: TGTGCCAGCAGCTTAAGGGGATTTGGGGAAGAGACCCAGTACTTC.